The 8 T cell receptor beta chains in this list originate from one sample, sequenced in a study of T cell changes during pregnancy in multiple sclerosis. Using immunoSEQ multiplex PCR, the repertoire was profiled, and TCRdb retains in-frame clones only, with some absent. The repertoire holds about 130,000 clones, with 90% to 98% as singletons. The source material was peripheral blood, sampled after pregnancy. The receptors stem from a female donor with multiple sclerosis, enrolled in a pregnancy study.

This clone has only one observation. The rearrangement joins TRBV27 to TRBJ2-1; weak D call: TRBD2 (5 bases). The V gene's germline CDR1 is MNHEY and CDR2 SMNVEV (reference sequence). V shed 3 bases and J shed 4 bases, with 19 bases lying between them. The CDR3 length is 17 residues. CDR3: CASSFTRGGFVYNEQFF. The CDR3 region has the DNA TGTGCCAGCAGTTTTACCCGGGGTGGGTTCGTATACAATGAGCAGTTCTTC.

Notes on this clone: One junction end disagrees with the germline gene, perhaps due to a read error. The chain joins TRBV28 to TRBJ1-4; D unresolved. Germline assignment: CDR1 MDHEN and CDR2 SYDVKM. The CDR3 has 17 residues. CDR3 coding DNA: TGTGCCAGCAGCTTATTTGGTTCACCGGGTCCGAATGAAAAACTGTTTTTT. Its protein product is CASSLFGSPGPNEKLFF. The whole variable domain, filled in from reference TRBV28 and TRBJ1-4, reads DVKVTQSSRYLVKRTGEKVFLECVQDMDHENMFWYRQDPGLGLRLIYFSYDVKMKEKGDIPEGYSVSREKKERFSLILESASTNQTSMYLCASSLFGSPGPNEKLFFGSGTQLSVL.

The CDR3 reads CASSFPQGGQETQYF. DNA of the CDR3: TGTGCCAGCAGTTTCCCCCAGGGAGGCCAAGAGACCCAGTACTTC. The chain joins TRBV28 to TRBJ2-5; TRBD2 might be the D (6 bases). Germline V lookup: CDR1 MDHEN, CDR2 SYDVKM. V was clipped by 3 bases and J by 1 base, with 12 bases between them. This CDR3 spans 15 amino acids. Variable domain in full (rest from reference TRBV28 and TRBJ2-5): DVKVTQSSRYLVKRTGEKVFLECVQDMDHENMFWYRQDPGLGLRLIYFSYDVKMKEKGDIPEGYSVSREKKERFSLILESASTNQTSMYLCASSFPQGGQETQYFGPGTRLLVL.

The chain is built from TRBV7-9 and TRBJ2-3; a possible D gene is TRBD2 (5 bases). The ends were cut back, 5 bases at V and 0 bases at J, with 15 bases in the middle. Germline lookup yields CDR1 SEHNR and CDR2 FQNEAQ (reference sequence). The CDR3 has 16 residues. Here the CDR3 DNA reads TGTGCCAGCAGCCCCAAGGGAGCACCTAGCACAGATACGCAGTATTTT. It translates to CASSPKGAPSTDTQYF.

The rearrangement uses TRBV10-3 and TRBJ2-2; 7 nucleotides match TRBD2. CDR3 length: 13 residues. Germline V CDR1 and CDR2: ENHRY, SYGVKD. The ends lost 10 bases at V and 6 bases at J; junction bases unmatched: 8. CDR3 DNA sequence: TGTGCCACCCGAGCGCGGGAGCCCGGGGAGCTGTTTTTT. Protein sequence: CATRAREPGELFF.

V and J are TRBV25-1 and TRBJ1-4; tentative D call: TRBD1 (6 bases). CDR3 length: 15 residues. CDR1 and CDR2 from the germline V gene are MGHDK and SYGVNS. Trimming removed 0 bases at V and 4 bases at J, with 9 bases between. CDR3 amino acids: CASSEYRGGNEKLFF. The CDR3 DNA follows: TGTGCCAGCAGTGAATACAGGGGTGGTAATGAAAAACTGTTTTTT.

This chain joins TRBV6-1 and TRBJ2-7, with 12 nucleotides matching TRBD2. Germline V gene sequence: CDR1 MNHNS, CDR2 SASEGT. The CDR3 loop spans 16 amino acids. J was trimmed by 1 base and V by 4 bases; bases with no gene match: 5. For the CDR3, the DNA is TGTGCCAGCAGTGGCGGACTAGCGGGACTGTCCTACGAGCAGTACTTC. It translates to CASSGGLAGLSYEQYF.

The chain uses TRBV7-9 and TRBJ1-2, with D unresolved. V was pared by 2 bases and J by 1 base, with 11 bases between. Germline lookup yields CDR1 SEHNR and CDR2 FQNEAQ (reference sequence). This CDR3 is 15 amino acids long. The CDR3 sequence: CASSLFVGSNYGYTF. The CDR3 DNA is TGTGCCAGCAGCTTATTCGTAGGGAGTAACTATGGCTACACCTTC.